A single sample is the source of the 24 T cell receptor beta chains below, sequenced in a study of a mutant IDH1 vaccine in newly diagnosed glioma (dated by TCRdb to about 2021). According to the study, the label for this sample's time point signals: week 47, end of study. Every vaccine dose consisted of 300 ug of a 20-mer mutant IDH1 peptide in Montanide, administered subcutaneously together with topical imiquimod. Library preparation was by the immunoSEQ multiplex PCR assay. Sourced from immuneACCESS, this table was stored by TCRdb with only in-frame sequences that have V and J called. A share of the clones is absent; for the studies checked, an unresolved V gene accounts for under half, and the remainder has no known explanation. The sample table lists about 35,000 clones, around nine tenths of them with a count of one. Together, the top ten hold 12% of the sample. Antigens of these TCRs are unknown.

The material sequenced was PBMCs, taken from a glioma patient whose treatment included an IDH1 peptide vaccine. The receptors derive from a woman under 40 with glioma.

The gene calls are TRBV4-2 and TRBJ1-1; D not resolved. CDR3 length equals 10 residues. Between the trimmed V and J ends, which lost 2 bases and 11 bases, there was a span of 6 bases. Germline loops: CDR1 LGHNA, CDR2 YNFKEQ. CDR3 residues: CASSQPRAFF. The CDR3 DNA reads TGTGCCAGCAGCCAACCAAGGGCTTTCTTT.

The V gene is TRBV7-9, the J gene TRBJ2-1, with D tentatively TRBD2 (7 bases). Germline values: CDR1 SEHNR, CDR2 FQNEAQ (reference sequence). Trimming removed 11 bases from V and 6 bases from J, with 20 bases in between. The CDR3 totals 14 residues. CDR3 sequence reads: CAVQMGGPTNEQFF. DNA for the CDR3: TGTGCCGTTCAAATGGGGGGGCCCACCAATGAGCAGTTCTTC.

V gene TRBV29-1 combines with J gene TRBJ1-1; tentatively, D is TRBD1 (6 bases). Trimming left V 4 bases short and J 4 bases short, with 10 bases between. Germline V lookup: CDR1 SQVTM, CDR2 ANQGSEA. The CDR3 sequence is 12 residues long. The CDR3 region is CSVGGLGTEAFF. CDR3 in DNA: TGCAGCGTTGGGGGGCTGGGCACTGAAGCTTTCTTT. The full variable domain, completed using reference TRBV29-1 and TRBJ1-1, is SAVISQKPSRDICQRGTSLTIQCQVDSQVTMMFWYRQQPGQSLTLIATANQGSEATYESGFVIDKFPISRPNLTFSTLTVSNMSPEDSSIYLCSVGGLGTEAFFGQGTRLTVV.

This chain joins TRBV18 and TRBJ2-3; TRBD2 matches 8 bases. The CDR3 totals 15 residues. J was trimmed by 3 bases and V by 3 bases; bases with no gene match: 5. Per germline, CDR1 KGHSH and CDR2 LQKENI. CDR3 sequence reads: CASSPVSGVTDTQYF. Written as DNA, the CDR3 is TGTGCCAGCTCACCCGTTAGCGGGGTAACAGATACGCAGTATTTT.

This chain links TRBV7-2 with TRBJ1-5; D not certain. The germline gives CDR1 SGHTA, CDR2 FQGNSA. Trimming took off 3 bases at V and 4 bases at J, with 13 bases between the two ends. The CDR3 contains 15 residues. DNA of the CDR3: TGTGCCAGCAGCTTTGGGCAGGATCGAAATCAGCCCCAGCATTTT. Protein product: CASSFGQDRNQPQHF.

The V gene is TRBV5-6, the J gene TRBJ1-1; no clear D gene. This CDR3 comprises 12 residues. The V gene lost 0 bases and the J gene lost 4 bases, with 4 bases spanning the gap. From germline, CDR1 is SGHDT and CDR2 YYEEEE. The CDR3 coding sequence is TGTGCCAGCAGCTTGGACAGCACTGAAGCTTTCTTT. Protein product: CASSLDSTEAFF.

This clone showed up just a few times. V usage is TRBV30 and J usage is TRBJ1-2; D unclear. V lost 1 base and J lost 0, with 12 bases in between. From germline, CDR1 is GTSNPN and CDR2 SVGIG (reference sequence). The CDR3 length is 15 residues. CDR3 region: CAWSGGRPPNYGYTF. The CDR3 DNA reads TGTGCCTGGAGTGGTGGAAGGCCCCCTAACTATGGCTACACCTTC.

This clone was found a few times. The V and J genes are TRBV29-1 and TRBJ2-5, with TRBD2 matching over 10 bases. Trimming at V came to 3 bases and at J to 4 bases, leaving 8 bases not matched to a gene. This CDR3 region has 15 residues. Germline CDR1 reads SQVTM; CDR2 reads ANQGSEA. In DNA, the CDR3 is TGCAGCGTTGATCTTAGCGGGGGGCACGGAGAGACCCAGTACTTC. Translation gives CSVDLSGGHGETQYF. The entire variable domain, with the rest obtained from reference TRBV29-1 and TRBJ2-5, is as follows: SAVISQKPSRDICQRGTSLTIQCQVDSQVTMMFWYRQQPGQSLTLIATANQGSEATYESGFVIDKFPISRPNLTFSTLTVSNMSPEDSSIYLCSVDLSGGHGETQYFGPGTRLLVL.

This rearrangement joins TRBV18 to TRBJ2-3; no clear D. Trimming removed 4 bases from V and 6 bases from J, with 11 bases in between. Germline loops: CDR1 KGHSH, CDR2 LQKENI. This CDR3 has 13 amino acids. Here the CDR3 reads CASSQRTSDTQYF. CDR3 nucleotides: TGTGCCAGCTCACAGAGGACGAGCGATACGCAGTATTTT. Drawing the rest from reference TRBV18 and TRBJ2-3, the complete variable domain is NAGVMQNPRHLVRRRGQEARLRCSPMKGHSHVYWYRQLPEEGLKFMVYLQKENIIDESGMPKERFSAEFPKEGPSILRIQQVVRGDSAAYFCASSQRTSDTQYFGPGTRLTVL.

This clone was seen once. The chain employs TRBV30 and TRBJ1-3; no definite D call. Deletions cut 5 bases from V and 0 bases from J, with 8 bases between. This CDR3 contains 13 residues. Germline assignment: CDR1 GTSNPN and CDR2 SVGIG (reference sequence). CDR3 protein: CAWELFSGNTIYF. CDR3 sequence (DNA): TGTGCCTGGGAACTTTTCTCTGGAAACACCATATATTTT. The full variable domain, with the rest looked up from reference TRBV30 and TRBJ1-3, is SQTIHQWPATLVQPVGSPLSLECTVEGTSNPNLYWYRQAAGRGLQLLFYSVGIGQISSEVPQNLSASRPQDRQFILSSKKLLLSDSGFYLCAWELFSGNTIYFGEGSWLTVV.

As regards this clone: An end of the junction differs from the germline gene, which may be a read error. The chain recombines TRBV5-6 with TRBJ1-1, with D tentatively TRBD1 (5 bases). CDR1 SGHDT and CDR2 YYEEEE come from the germline V gene. The CDR3 has 15 residues. The CDR3 protein is CASSPGTGSNSEAFF. DNA for the CDR3: TGTGCCAGCAGCCCTGGGACGGGGAGTAACAGTGAAGCTTTCTTT.

The chain uses TRBV7-9 and TRBJ1-1, with TRBD1 as a possible D gene (6 bases). The CDR3 sequence is 11 residues long. V lost 3 bases and J 11 bases, leaving 10 bases between the germline ends. Germline V lookup: CDR1 SEHNR, CDR2 FQNEAQ (reference sequence). The CDR3 sequence: CASSFGGGAFF. As DNA, the CDR3 is TGTGCCAGCAGCTTCGGAGGGGGGGCTTTCTTT.

This sequence joins TRBV6-1 and TRBJ2-5; D gene unclear. V lost 10 bases, J lost 0 bases, and 6 bases lay in between. Germline V gives CDR1 MNHNS, CDR2 SASEGT. The CDR3 length is 11 residues. The CDR3 nucleotides read TGTGCCACTTTTAACCAAGAGACCCAGTACTTC. Translation: CATFNQETQYF.

This rearrangement joins TRBV19 to TRBJ1-2; TRBD1 is a possible D gene (5 bases). CDR3 length equals 12 residues. Germline-derived CDR1 and CDR2 are LNHDA and SQIVND (reference sequence). V gave up 4 bases and J gave up 4 bases, with 7 bases separating them. CDR3 residues: CASSRDSYGYTF. Here the CDR3 DNA reads TGTGCCAGTAGTAGAGACAGCTATGGCTACACCTTC.

The chain is built from TRBV7-2 and TRBJ1-5; 7 positions agree with TRBD1. The germline V gene encodes CDR1 SGHTA and CDR2 FQGNSA. V shed 4 bases, J shed 4 bases, and the junction held 4 bases outside the gene matches. This CDR3 region has 14 residues. Here the CDR3 DNA reads TGTGCCAGCAGCTCTGGGACAGAGAATCAGCCCCAGCATTTT. Protein sequence: CASSSGTENQPQHF.

The chain links TRBV19 to TRBJ2-5; no reliable D call. Trimming took off 3 bases at V and 0 bases at J, with 5 bases between the two ends. Per the germline V gene, CDR1 is LNHDA and CDR2 is SQIVND (reference sequence). The CDR3 spans 13 residues. DNA for the CDR3: TGTGCCAGTAGTATTGCGGACCAAGAGACCCAGTACTTC. Translation: CASSIADQETQYF. Combining the CDR3 with reference TRBV19 and TRBJ2-5 gives the whole variable domain DGGITQSPKYLFRKEGQNVTLSCEQNLNHDAMYWYRQDPGQGLRLIYYSQIVNDFQKGDIAEGYSVSREKKESFPLTVTSAQKNPTAFYLCASSIADQETQYFGPGTRLLVL.

This clone was counted a few times. The V gene is TRBV6-6, the J gene TRBJ2-2; TRBD2 matches 8 bases. Germline CDR1 MNHNY, CDR2 SVGAGI (reference sequence). V was clipped by 11 bases and J by 0 bases; unmatched bases: 2. The CDR3 sequence is 13 residues long. CDR3 in amino acids: CAGGGTNTGELFF. In nucleotides, the CDR3 is TGTGCCGGCGGGGGGACGAACACCGGGGAGCTGTTTTTT.

CDR3 nucleotide sequence: TGCGCCAGCAGCCTACTAGCAGGCTACAATGAGCAGTTCTTC. This codes for CASSLLAGYNEQFF. The rearrangement joins TRBV5-1 to TRBJ2-1, with TRBD2 as a possible D gene (6 bases). The CDR3 consists of 14 residues. Germline CDR1 and CDR2: SGHRS and YFSETQ. V was cut by 4 bases and J by 3 bases, with 11 bases left in between.

The rearrangement links TRBV6-5 to TRBJ2-3; tentatively, D is TRBD2 (6 bases). The CDR3 loop spans 15 amino acids. Trimming took 2 bases from V and 4 from J, leaving 13 bases between them. Germline-derived CDR1 and CDR2 are MNHEY and SVGAGI. This CDR3 is CASSYLNSGADTQYF. The CDR3 DNA is TGTGCCAGCAGTTACCTCAACTCGGGGGCAGATACGCAGTATTTT.

The chain has TRBV27 and TRBJ1-6; possibly TRBD1 for D (5 bases). The ends were cut back, 1 base at V and 9 bases at J, with 10 bases in the middle. The CDR3 sequence is 14 residues long. The germline gives CDR1 MNHEY, CDR2 SMNVEV (reference sequence). The CDR3, as DNA: TGTGCCAGCAGTTTATTTCAGGGTGCTTCACCCCTCCACTTT. Translation: CASSLFQGASPLHF.

The rearrangement uses TRBV5-1 and TRBJ2-5; 10 positions agree with TRBD2. V trimming: 4 bases; J trimming: 4 bases; junction bases outside the gene matches: 10. CDR1 is SGHRS, CDR2 YFSETQ, per germline. The CDR3 loop spans 16 amino acids. CDR3 bases: TGCGCCAGCAGCCGACAGCTAGCGGGGGCCGGAGAGACCCAGTACTTC. It specifies CASSRQLAGAGETQYF.

V and J are TRBV7-6 and TRBJ2-7; 9 nucleotides agree with TRBD1. There are 14 residues in the CDR3. CDR1 SGHVS and CDR2 FNYEAQ come from the germline V gene. Trimming at V came to 5 bases and at J to 5 bases, leaving 7 bases not matched to a gene. The CDR3 spells CASSPGQGTHEQYF. As DNA, the CDR3 is TGTGCCAGCAGCCCGGGACAGGGAACCCACGAGCAGTACTTC.

This chain links TRBV5-4 with TRBJ2-3, with 7 bases fitting TRBD1. CDR3 length: 17 amino acids. CDR1 is SGHNT, CDR2 YYREEE, per germline (reference sequence). Trimming at V came to 4 bases and at J to 2 bases, leaving 13 bases not matched to a gene. CDR3 sequence: CASSDKKGTATTDTQYF. The CDR3 nucleotides are TGTGCCAGCAGCGACAAGAAAGGGACAGCAACCACAGATACGCAGTATTTT.

The J gene is TRBJ2-3, the V gene TRBV9, with 7 bases lining up with TRBD2. CDR3 length: 16 amino acids. Germline V CDR1 and CDR2: SGDLS, YYNGEE. J gave up 1 base and V 0 bases, and 5 bases lay outside the gene matches. The CDR3 protein is CASSVGEGVGTDTQYF. As DNA, the CDR3 is TGTGCCAGCAGCGTAGGGGAGGGCGTGGGCACAGATACGCAGTATTTT. Full variable domain (rest looked up from reference TRBV9 and TRBJ2-3): DSGVTQTPKHLITATGQRVTLRCSPRSGDLSVYWYQQSLDQGLQFLIQYYNGEERAKGNILERFSAQQFPDLHSELNLSSLELGDSALYFCASSVGEGVGTDTQYFGPGTRLTVL.